This entry features one T cell receptor beta chain sequence. Germline assignment: CDR1 SGHRS and CDR2 YFSETQ. V was shortened by 0 bases and J by 7 bases, with 7 bases between the two germline ends. This CDR3 region has 12 residues. Per the study methods: It was from reference gene primer amplification that nucleated cell counts were estimated. Sequenced by immunoSEQ multiplex PCR; TCRdb stores in-frame clones only, minus some. V, J and clone size are taken as reported in that table, and D and trimming were inferred from the DNA itself. The table has 25,000 to 30,000 clones, about four fifths seen once. This sample was taken from a study of blood T cell repertoires in COVID-19. The overall study: Spain, Italy and the United States supplied samples that represented acute and convalescent COVID-19. The cDNA or gDNA used as material had been derived from T cells, B-cell-depleted T cells, or PBMCs.

This clonotype was obtained from a man aged 70-80 years with acute or convalescent COVID-19. The chain couples TRBV5-1 to TRBJ1-1; D unresolved. The sample taken for sequencing was peripheral blood. CDR3 region: CASSLDAGEAFF. CDR3 nucleotide sequence: TGCGCCAGCAGCTTGGACGCGGGTGAAGCTTTCTTT.